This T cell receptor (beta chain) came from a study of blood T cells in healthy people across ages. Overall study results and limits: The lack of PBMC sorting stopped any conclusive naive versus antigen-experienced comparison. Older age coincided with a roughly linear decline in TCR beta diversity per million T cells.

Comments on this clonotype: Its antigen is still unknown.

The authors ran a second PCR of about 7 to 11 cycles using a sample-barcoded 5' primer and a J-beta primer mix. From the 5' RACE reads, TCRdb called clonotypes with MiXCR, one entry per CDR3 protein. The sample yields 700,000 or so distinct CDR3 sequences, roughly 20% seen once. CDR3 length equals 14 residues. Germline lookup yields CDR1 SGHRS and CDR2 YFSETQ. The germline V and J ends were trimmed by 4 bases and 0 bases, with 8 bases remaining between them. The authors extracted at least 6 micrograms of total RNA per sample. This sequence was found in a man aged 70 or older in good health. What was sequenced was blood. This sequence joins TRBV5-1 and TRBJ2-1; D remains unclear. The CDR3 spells CASSGQSSYNEQFF. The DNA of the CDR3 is TGCGCCAGCAGCGGCCAGAGCTCCTACAATGAGCAGTTCTTC.